The sequence of this T cell receptor beta chain was determined in a study of tissue T cells after allogeneic stem cell transplantation. Trimming took off 0 bases at V and 7 bases at J, with 13 bases between the two ends. The germline V gene has CDR1 ENHRY and CDR2 SYGVKD. CDR3 length: 16 residues. Using immunoSEQ multiplex PCR, the repertoire was profiled, and TCRdb retains in-frame clones only, with some absent. The data contain some 4,000 clones, around 59% of them singletons. This TCR was sampled from a male donor aged 60 or over with lung cancer. This chain connects TRBV10-3 to TRBJ1-6; no reliable D call. Specimen: tissue from the ileum, collected at autopsy. The CDR3 sequence is CAISESKTSENSPLHF. CDR3 sequence (DNA): TGTGCCATCAGTGAGTCGAAGACATCCGAGAATTCACCCCTCCACTTT.